Given below is one T cell receptor (beta chain) in context. It lacks a known antigen. No base quality values were provided; no much bigger clone lies one nucleotide off. The hyperthyroidism patients were between 18 and 65 years old and newly diagnosed, with a disease duration of less than 2 months. Exclusion was applied to patients with uncontrolled infections, other autoimmune diseases, pregnancy or lactation. Diagnoses were established on the basis of clinical symptoms, serum thyroxine and TRAb, thyroid ultrasound, and orbital computed tomography. Blood from progressor patients was collected at the time of first diagnosis with hyperthyroidism, before any ophthalmopathy symptoms had appeared. PBMCs were separated from approximately 9.9 ml of fresh peripheral blood using Ficoll-Paque density gradient centrifugation. Progressor patients were initially diagnosed with Graves' hyperthyroidism and developed ophthalmopathy during follow-up. Trizol reagent was used to extract total RNA, and RNA quality was then checked on an Agilent 2100 Bioanalyzer.

The sample belongs to a study of T cells in Graves' hyperthyroidism and ophthalmopathy (dated by TCRdb to about 2019). About the investigation overall: Peripheral blood was collected at initial diagnosis, before any treatment. A discovery cohort of about 96 patients, 43 with Graves' ophthalmopathy and over 55 with stable Graves' hyperthyroidism, was used to find distinguishing TCR V-J signatures. Prospective prediction of ophthalmopathy was tested in an independent validation cohort of 18 hyperthyroidism patients and some 17 patients who later progressed to ophthalmopathy. For training and testing, the 95 to 100 patients in the discovery cohort were randomly divided in a 7:3 ratio. Thyroid tissue and blood T-cell repertoires from six Graves' hyperthyroidism patients were also compared in the study. Once sampling was done, hyperthyroidism patients were given methimazole at a starting dose of 30 mg daily, whereas ophthalmopathy patients were given high-dose intravenous methylprednisolone. TCR Vbeta CDR3 sequencing of approximately 140 peripheral blood samples (43 ophthalmopathy, some 75 hyperthyroidism and roughly 17 progressor patients) is reported in the paper. The research as a whole found: A 13 V-J signature model separated ophthalmopathy from stable hyperthyroidism, with approximately 87% sensitivity and 81.08% specificity in cross-validation and 80%/75% in testing. In validation, progression to ophthalmopathy was predicted by the model with around 70% sensitivity and around 75% specificity, a median of 6.5 months before onset. No statistical method was used to set the sample size in advance, and investigators knew the group allocation. Most expanded thyroid clonotypes (frequency above 0.001) were also detected in blood, a finding suggesting that blood repertoires may reflect thyroid immune responses.

The TCR beta CDR3 regions were amplified from RNA transcripts. A first-round RT-PCR of the TCR CDR3 used the HTBI primer set with the Qiagen OneStep RT-PCR kit. A second multiplex PCR round built the libraries, followed by size selection and purification. Paired-end sequencing of the libraries was performed with 100 bp reads on an Illumina HiSeq2000. Per the authors' processing: SOAPnuke was used to process the raw data, removing reads that contained adapters or uncalled bases, had a mean Phred below 15, or lacked an exact match to the constant primer or identifier. High-quality paired reads were merged using COPE v1.2.5, and each unique nucleotide sequence was defined as a clonotype. MiTCR v1.1 was used to align the clonotypes against IMGT TRBV, TRBD and TRBJ reference segments. The analysis included only V-J combinations with a frequency above 0.0001, which together covered approximately 99% of the repertoires. The TCS score was defined as F50 (clonal expansion) divided by E x V (chaos), with BLOSUM62-based TCRdist calculated between CDR3 peptides within each V-J. Welch's t-statistics and random forest reduced approximately 520 V-J features to some 14, which were used in a naive Bayes classifier (R e1071). TCRdb reanalyzed the raw reads on its own, using fastp at Q25 for trimming and MiXCR for clone calling, and kept in-frame beta chains. CDR3 protein sequences are deduplicated, and each keeps its most common genes and DNA. These V and J calls are TCRdb output, not the study's own analysis. This sample holds 380,000 or so distinct CDR3 sequences; approximately 15% were observed only once. Less than 25% of the sample is held by the ten biggest clonotypes.

Based on the germline V gene, the CDR1 and CDR2 sequences are SGHTA and FQGTGA. The trim is 0 bases for V and 0 bases for J, with a gap of 13 bases between the germline ends. Including the terminal cysteine and phenylalanine, the CDR3 comprises 17 residues. The only DNA kept is the CDR3, 51 bases in frame from the first base. The sequence links TRBV7-3 to TRBJ2-3; the D element could tentatively be TRBD1 or TRBD2, as 5 bases agree for each. This TCR derives from a man aged 30 to 45 with Graves' hyperthyroidism that later progressed to Graves' ophthalmopathy. The material sequenced was blood. The CDR3 reads CASSLTPRDPSTDTQYF. The nucleotides are TGTGCCAGCAGCTTAACACCTCGGGACCCCAGCACAGATACGCAGTATTTT.